These 29 T cell receptor beta chains originate from one sample sequenced in a study of blood T cell repertoires in COVID-19. Libraries were prepared by immunoSEQ multiplex PCR; TCRdb keeps only in-frame clonotypes and omits some of them. The data show 300,000 to 350,000 clones, 80% to 90% seen once. The sample taken for sequencing was peripheral blood. These receptors all come from a man younger than 40 with COVID-19, enrolled during active disease.

The chain has TRBV7-3 and TRBJ2-7, with TRBD1 as a possible D gene (6 bases). Trimming left V 1 base short and J 2 bases short, with 15 bases between. This CDR3 is built from 16 residues. From germline, CDR1 is SGHTA and CDR2 FQGTGA. This CDR3 reads CASSLNGQLKTYEQYF. The CDR3 DNA follows: TGTGCCAGCAGCTTAAACGGACAGTTGAAAACCTACGAGCAGTACTTC. The whole variable domain, filled in from reference TRBV7-3 and TRBJ2-7, reads GAGVSQTPSNKVTEKGKYVELRCDPISGHTALYWYRQSLGQGPEFLIYFQGTGAADDSGLPNDRFFAVRPEGSVSTLKIQRTERGDSAVYLCASSLNGQLKTYEQYFGPGTRLTVT.

This clone turned up a few times. This chain joins TRBV6-1 and TRBJ2-5; 7 nucleotides line up with TRBD1. The V and J ends lost 2 bases and 1 base, in that order; junction bases with no gene match: 1. The CDR3 sequence is 14 residues long. Germline loops: CDR1 MNHNS, CDR2 SASEGT. This CDR3 reads CASSEPGGQETQYF. In DNA, the CDR3 is TGTGCCAGCAGTGAACCAGGGGGCCAAGAGACCCAGTACTTC.

This rearrangement joins TRBV4-1 to TRBJ2-2; 11 bases agree with TRBD1. V dropped 5 bases and J dropped 4; count of bases not matched to a gene: 12. The CDR3 spans 18 residues. Germline V gives CDR1 MGHRA, CDR2 YSYEKL. Here the CDR3 reads CASSFSTGTGGTTGELFF. The DNA for the CDR3 is TGCGCCAGCAGCTTTTCAACCGGGACAGGGGGAACCACCGGGGAGCTGTTTTTT.

The V and J genes are TRBV18 and TRBJ1-4; D is unclear. In germline, CDR1 is KGHSH, CDR2 LQKENI. The CDR3 is made up of 14 amino acids. The germline V and J ends were trimmed by 3 bases and 5 bases, with 10 bases remaining between them. The chain's CDR3 is CASSPQLANEKLFF. The CDR3 coding sequence is TGTGCCAGCTCACCGCAGTTAGCGAATGAAAAACTGTTTTTT.

The chain employs TRBV6-5 and TRBJ1-1; D might be TRBD1 (5 bases). The CDR3 length is 13 residues. Germline V gene data show CDR1 as MNHEY and CDR2 as SVGAGI. V gave up 5 bases and J gave up 4 bases, with 11 bases separating them. The CDR3 coding sequence is TGTGCCAGCAGTCCAGGGTTAGGCACTGAAGCTTTCTTT. Translation gives CASSPGLGTEAFF.

The chain is built from TRBV5-4 and TRBJ2-3; unclear D gene. The CDR3 contains 11 residues. V lost 7 bases and J 2 bases, leaving 5 bases between the germline ends. CDR1 is SGHNT and CDR2 is YYREEE in the germline V gene (reference sequence). DNA of the CDR3: TGTGCCAGCGGCACCACAGATACGCAGTATTTT. Encoded protein: CASGTTDTQYF. The full variable domain, with the rest looked up from reference TRBV5-4 and TRBJ2-3, is ETGVTQSPTHLIKTRGQQVTLRCSSQSGHNTVSWYQQALGQGPQFIFQYYREEENGRGNFPPRFSGLQFPNYSSELNVNALELDDSALYLCASGTTDTQYFGPGTRLTVL.

V and J are TRBV5-4 and TRBJ1-6; 7 bases match TRBD1. The CDR3 runs 14 residues. Germline CDR1 and CDR2: SGHNT and YYREEE (reference sequence). J was trimmed by 5 bases and V by 8 bases; bases with no gene match: 7. Here the CDR3 DNA reads TGTGCCAGTAAGGGACAGACAAATAATTCACCCCTCCACTTT. The encoded protein is CASKGQTNNSPLHF.

On this clone itself: Sequence at one end of the junction differs from germline and may be a read error. This chain links TRBV2 with TRBJ2-7; 7 positions match TRBD2. The CDR3 contains 11 residues. Germline V gene data show CDR1 as SNHLY and CDR2 as FYNNEI. The CDR3 coding sequence is TGTGCCAGCAGGGAAAGGGGCGGGGGTAGGTTC. This translates into CASRERGGGRF.

This chain joins TRBV9 and TRBJ2-2; a weak D match, TRBD1 (6 bases). V gave up 1 base and J gave up 5 bases, with 12 bases separating them. Germline-derived CDR1 and CDR2 are SGDLS and YYNGEE. This CDR3 is built from 15 residues. The CDR3 sequence is CASSVNQGITGELFF. Here the CDR3 DNA reads TGTGCCAGCAGCGTAAATCAGGGGATAACCGGGGAGCTGTTTTTT.

The rearrangement uses TRBV21-1 and TRBJ2-1; TRBD2 is the table's D call, not checked against the DNA. TRBV21-1 is flagged as a pseudogene. CDR3 length equals 12 residues. The CDR3 loop is CASSKLPNEQFF. The CDR3 DNA sequence: TGTGCCAGCAGCAAACTTCCCAATGAGCAGTTCTTC.

The chain links TRBV5-1 to TRBJ1-3; perhaps TRBD1 as D (6 bases). The CDR3 consists of 13 residues. Germline V gives CDR1 SGHRS, CDR2 YFSETQ. Trimming removed 4 bases from V and 4 bases from J, with 9 bases in between. CDR3 in amino acids: CASSPGTGNTIYF. CDR3 DNA sequence: TGCGCCAGCAGCCCCGGGACAGGAAACACCATATATTTT.

The CDR3 DNA follows: TGTGCCAGCAGTGACAGGGTCCAAGAGACCCAGTACTTC. Protein product: CASSDRVQETQYF. The J gene is TRBJ2-5, the V gene TRBV6-2 or TRBV6-3; TRBD1 matches at 7 bases. V lost 5 bases and J lost 1; bases outside the gene matches: 1. Per the germline V gene, CDR1 is MNHEY and CDR2 is SVGEGT. CDR3 length equals 13 residues.

The rearrangement uses TRBV5-1 and TRBJ2-3; 8 bases line up with TRBD2. J gave up 4 bases and V 0 bases, and 4 bases lay outside the gene matches. This CDR3 spans 15 amino acids. Germline CDR1 is SGHRS and CDR2 is YFSETQ. The DNA for the CDR3 is TGCGCCAGCAGCTTGGTGATTAGCGGGGCAGATACGCAGTATTTT. As protein: CASSLVISGADTQYF.

The rearrangement uses TRBV6-1 and TRBJ1-6; the D gene is possibly TRBD1 (5 bases). This CDR3 is 14 amino acids long. The germline gives CDR1 MNHNS, CDR2 SASEGT. With 2 bases removed from V and 6 bases from J, the gap between germline ends came to 8 bases. CDR3 in DNA: TGTGCCAGCAGTGAATGGGGGGGTAATTCACCCCTCCACTTT. Its protein product is CASSEWGGNSPLHF.

The V call is TRBV7-6, the J call TRBJ2-7; D possibly corresponds to TRBD1 (6 bases). The germline V and J ends were trimmed by 5 bases and 3 bases, with 8 bases remaining between them. The CDR3 is 12 amino acids. CDR1 SGHVS and CDR2 FNYEAQ come from the germline V gene. CDR3 sequence reads: CASSGQHYEQYF. Here the CDR3 DNA reads TGTGCCAGCAGCGGACAGCACTACGAGCAGTACTTC.

Note on this clone: One end of the junction does not line up with germline, which may come from a read error. The chain combines TRBV7-2 with TRBJ2-2; 7 bases are a match to TRBD1. CDR3 length equals 16 residues. CDR1 is SGHTA, CDR2 FQGNSA, per germline. In nucleotides, the CDR3 is TGTGCCAGCAGCTTCTCACAGGGGCCGAACGCCGGGGAGCTGTTTTTT. It yields the protein CASSFSQGPNAGELFF.

The V gene is TRBV7-2, the J gene TRBJ2-2; TRBD2 is a possible D gene (6 bases). CDR1 is SGHTA and CDR2 is FQGNSA in the germline V gene. CDR3 size: 14 residues. Trimming took off 3 bases at V and 6 bases at J, with 11 bases between the two ends. The CDR3 sequence: CASSFDGTAGELFF. CDR3 nucleotides: TGTGCCAGCAGCTTCGACGGGACTGCCGGGGAGCTGTTTTTT.

V usage is TRBV9 and J usage is TRBJ2-2; a possible D gene is TRBD2 (7 bases). The V and J ends lost 3 bases and 6 bases respectively, with 15 bases between them. The CDR3 has 15 amino acids. CDR1 and CDR2 from the germline V gene are SGDLS and YYNGEE. CDR3 amino acids: CASSDGGRRPGELFF. DNA for the CDR3: TGTGCCAGCAGCGACGGGGGGCGCAGGCCCGGGGAGCTGTTTTTT.

This chain connects TRBV2 to TRBJ2-2; perhaps TRBD2 as D (7 bases). The CDR3 contains 17 residues. Germline loops: CDR1 SNHLY, CDR2 FYNNEI. The V end lost 7 bases, the J end lost 5 bases, and 23 bases lay between the germline ends. The CDR3 DNA is TGTGCCAGCACCCCCACTCGAGGGGGGGCAAAAACCGGGGAGCTGTTTTTT. Protein sequence: CASTPTRGGAKTGELFF.

The chain recombines TRBV9 with TRBJ2-3, with D unclear. CDR1 and CDR2 from the germline V gene are SGDLS and YYNGEE. The V end was cut by 5 bases, the J end by 6 bases, with 13 bases between. This CDR3 has 13 amino acids. CDR3: CASSLDGRDTQYF. The DNA for the CDR3 is TGTGCCAGCAGTCTAGACGGTAGGGATACGCAGTATTTT.

The chain combines TRBV7-8 with TRBJ1-2; 9 nucleotides line up with TRBD1. CDR3 length equals 15 residues. After removal of 0 bases from V and 4 bases from J, the junction contained 3 bases not matched to a gene. Germline CDR1 is SGHVS and CDR2 is FQNEAQ. Here the CDR3 reads CASSLAGTGIYGYTF. The CDR3 nucleotides are TGTGCCAGCAGCTTAGCGGGGACAGGGATCTATGGCTACACCTTC.

V is TRBV9 and J is TRBJ2-2; D is unresolved. CDR1 is SGDLS, CDR2 YYNGEE, per germline. This CDR3 contains 15 residues. Trimming cost V 0 bases and J 0 bases, with 6 bases left between them. The CDR3 nucleotides read TGTGCCAGCAGCGTAGCCCCTACGAACACCGGGGAGCTGTTTTTT. Translation gives CASSVAPTNTGELFF. The variable domain in full, with the rest retrieved from reference TRBV9 and TRBJ2-2, is DSGVTQTPKHLITATGQRVTLRCSPRSGDLSVYWYQQSLDQGLQFLIQYYNGEERAKGNILERFSAQQFPDLHSELNLSSLELGDSALYFCASSVAPTNTGELFFGEGSRLTVL.

This clone was observed a few times. The J gene is TRBJ2-3, the V gene TRBV2, with TRBD2 as a possible D gene (5 bases). The CDR3 length is 15 residues. Trimming took off 7 bases at V and 6 bases at J, with 20 bases between the two ends. Germline values: CDR1 SNHLY, CDR2 FYNNEI. The CDR3 sequence is CASTPQASRGDTQYF. CDR3 bases: TGTGCCAGCACCCCCCAGGCCTCACGAGGGGATACGCAGTATTTT. Full variable domain (rest looked up from reference TRBV2 and TRBJ2-3): EPEVTQTPSHQVTQMGQEVILRCVPISNHLYFYWYRQILGQKVEFLVSFYNNEISEKSEIFDDQFSVERPDGSNFTLKIRSTKLEDSAMYFCASTPQASRGDTQYFGPGTRLTVL.

The chain recombines TRBV5-1 with TRBJ1-2; 11 bases line up with TRBD1. The CDR3 is made up of 15 amino acids. Germline V gene lookup returns CDR1 SGHRS and CDR2 YFSETQ. V was clipped by 3 bases and J by 8 bases; unmatched bases: 9. The CDR3 sequence is CASSYLGQGADGYTF. In nucleotides, the CDR3 is TGCGCCAGCAGCTATCTAGGACAGGGGGCTGACGGCTACACCTTC.

The V call is TRBV28, the J call TRBJ2-5, with D perhaps matching TRBD2 (5 bases). This CDR3 has 13 residues. Trimming pared 6 bases from V and 5 bases from J, leaving 13 bases between. Germline loops: CDR1 MDHEN, CDR2 SYDVKM. Here the CDR3 DNA reads TGTGCCAGCAGCGGGATCTCTCGGGAGACCCAGTACTTC. Its protein is CASSGISRETQYF.

This clone occurred once. The rearrangement links TRBV5-4 to TRBJ2-5, with 15 nucleotides matching TRBD2. In germline, CDR1 is SGHNT, CDR2 YYREEE (reference sequence). The CDR3 is 17 amino acids. The V and J ends lost 4 bases and 1 base, in that order; junction bases with no gene match: 5. CDR3 sequence reads: CASSVGLAGGSQETQYF. The CDR3 DNA follows: TGTGCCAGCAGCGTGGGACTAGCGGGGGGTTCCCAAGAGACCCAGTACTTC.

J is TRBJ2-7 and V is TRBV30; tentatively, D is TRBD2 (6 bases). The V gene's germline CDR1 is GTSNPN and CDR2 SVGIG (reference sequence). CDR3 size: 16 residues. V was pared by 0 bases and J by 0 bases, with 15 bases between. The CDR3 coding sequence is TGTGCCTGGAGTGTAACCGGAGGGTATGACTCCTACGAGCAGTACTTC. This gives the protein CAWSVTGGYDSYEQYF.

The V gene is TRBV29-1, the J gene TRBJ2-5, with 10 bases identical to TRBD1. Germline values: CDR1 SQVTM, CDR2 ANQGSEA. The CDR3 contains 15 residues. Trimming at V came to 3 bases and at J to 5 bases, leaving 9 bases not matched to a gene. The CDR3 spells CSVDKGQGLEETQYF. DNA for the CDR3: TGCAGCGTTGACAAGGGACAGGGGTTGGAGGAGACCCAGTACTTC.

The chain uses TRBV10-3 and TRBJ1-4; D is undetermined. In germline, CDR1 is ENHRY, CDR2 SYGVKD. This CDR3 is built from 14 residues. Between the trimmed V and J ends, which lost 2 bases and 8 bases, there was a span of 12 bases. The CDR3 coding sequence is TGTGCCATCAGTGAGGGCAGTCGGGGAGAAAAACTGTTTTTT. Residues: CAISEGSRGEKLFF.